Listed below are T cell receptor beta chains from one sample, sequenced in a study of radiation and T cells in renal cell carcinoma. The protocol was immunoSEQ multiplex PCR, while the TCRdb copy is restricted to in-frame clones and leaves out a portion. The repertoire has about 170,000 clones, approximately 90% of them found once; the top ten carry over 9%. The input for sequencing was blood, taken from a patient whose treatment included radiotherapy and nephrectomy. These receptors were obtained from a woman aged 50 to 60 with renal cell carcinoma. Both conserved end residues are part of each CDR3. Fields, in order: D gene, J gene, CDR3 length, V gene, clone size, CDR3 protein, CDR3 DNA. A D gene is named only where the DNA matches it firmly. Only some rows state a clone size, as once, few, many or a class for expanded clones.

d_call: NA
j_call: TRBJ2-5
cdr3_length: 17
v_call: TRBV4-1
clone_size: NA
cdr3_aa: CASSQDLSRVAQETQYF
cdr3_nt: TGCGCCAGCAGCCAAGATCTCAGCAGGGTGGCTCAAGAGACCCAGTACTTC

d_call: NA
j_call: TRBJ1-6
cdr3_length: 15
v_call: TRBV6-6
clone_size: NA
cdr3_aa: CASSLEGGWNSPLHF
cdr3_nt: TGTGCCAGCAGTCTTGAGGGCGGTTGGAATTCACCCCTCCACTTT

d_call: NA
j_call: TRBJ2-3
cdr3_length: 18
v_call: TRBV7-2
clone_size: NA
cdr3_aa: CASSLALVEGGATDTQYF
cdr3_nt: TGTGCCAGCAGCTTGGCACTGGTAGAGGGGGGAGCCACAGATACGCAGTATTTT

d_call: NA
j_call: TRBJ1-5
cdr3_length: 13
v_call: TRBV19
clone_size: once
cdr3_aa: CASSPFSNQPQHF
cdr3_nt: TGTGCCAGTAGTCCCTTTAGCAATCAGCCCCAGCATTTT

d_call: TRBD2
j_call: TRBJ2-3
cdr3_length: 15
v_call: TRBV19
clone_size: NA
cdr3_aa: CASNRAGADTDTQYF
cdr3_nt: TGTGCCAGTAATAGAGCGGGGGCGGATACAGATACGCAGTATTTT

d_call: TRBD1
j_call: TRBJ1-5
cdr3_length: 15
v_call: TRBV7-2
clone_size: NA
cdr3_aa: CASSRDRASNQPQHF
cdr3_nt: TGTGCCAGCAGCAGAGACAGGGCCAGCAATCAGCCCCAGCATTTT

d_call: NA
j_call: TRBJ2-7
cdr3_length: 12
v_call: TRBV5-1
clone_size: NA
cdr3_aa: CASSLDPGRTRF
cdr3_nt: TGCGCCAGCAGCTTGGACCCGGGACGGACGCGTTTC

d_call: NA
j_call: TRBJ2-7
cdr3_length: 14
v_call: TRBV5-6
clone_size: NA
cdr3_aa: CASSLLAASYEQYF
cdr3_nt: TGTGCCAGCAGCTTGTTAGCAGCATCCTACGAGCAGTACTTC

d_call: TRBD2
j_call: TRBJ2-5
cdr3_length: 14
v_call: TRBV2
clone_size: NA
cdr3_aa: CATSRGGNQETQYF
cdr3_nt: TGTGCCACCTCTCGCGGGGGGAACCAAGAGACCCAGTACTTC

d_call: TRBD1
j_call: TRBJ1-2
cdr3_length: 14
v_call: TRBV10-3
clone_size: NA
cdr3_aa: CAISAPDRGHGYTF
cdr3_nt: TGTGCCATCAGTGCCCCCGACAGGGGGCATGGCTACACCTTC

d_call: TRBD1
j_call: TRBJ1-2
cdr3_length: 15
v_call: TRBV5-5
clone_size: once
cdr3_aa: CASSLTGQETYRYTF
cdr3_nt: TGTGCCAGCAGCCTTACCGGACAGGAAACCTATCGCTACACCTTC

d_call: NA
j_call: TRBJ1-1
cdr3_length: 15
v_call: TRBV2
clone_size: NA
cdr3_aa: CGSTSRSQGETEAFF
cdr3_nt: TGTGGCAGCACTTCTCGTTCACAGGGTGAAACTGAAGCTTTCTTT

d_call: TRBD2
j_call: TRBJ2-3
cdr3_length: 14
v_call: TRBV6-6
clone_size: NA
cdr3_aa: CASGLGGGTDTQYF
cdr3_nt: TGTGCCAGTGGCCTCGGGGGGGGGACAGATACGCAGTATTTT

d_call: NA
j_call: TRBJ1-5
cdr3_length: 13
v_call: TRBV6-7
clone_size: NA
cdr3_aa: CASYYWRNQPQHF
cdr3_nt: TGTGCCAGCTACTACTGGCGGAATCAGCCCCAGCATTTT

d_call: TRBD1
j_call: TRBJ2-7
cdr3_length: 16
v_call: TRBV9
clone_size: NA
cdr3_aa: CASSVGAGTGSYEQYF
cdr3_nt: TGTGCCAGCAGCGTAGGGGCCGGGACAGGGTCCTACGAGCAGTACTTC

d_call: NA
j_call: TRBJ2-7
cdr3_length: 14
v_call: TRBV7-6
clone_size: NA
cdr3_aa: CASSPDRSSYEQYF
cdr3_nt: TGTGCCAGCAGCCCTGACAGGTCCTCCTACGAGCAGTACTTC

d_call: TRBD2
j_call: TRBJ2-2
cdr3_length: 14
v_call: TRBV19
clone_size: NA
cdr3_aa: CASTAGGGTGELFF
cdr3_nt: TGTGCCAGTACCGCTGGGGGGGGCACCGGGGAGCTGTTTTTT

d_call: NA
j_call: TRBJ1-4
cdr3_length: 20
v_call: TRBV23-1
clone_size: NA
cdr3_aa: CASSQSMVWGGRTTNEKLFF
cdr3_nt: TGCGCCAGCAGTCAATCGATGGTTTGGGGGGGGCGGACAACTAATGAAAAACTGTTTTTT

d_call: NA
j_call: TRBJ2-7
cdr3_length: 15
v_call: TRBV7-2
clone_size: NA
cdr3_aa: CASSLSSRSSYEQYF
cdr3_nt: TGTGCCAGCAGCTTATCATCCAGGAGCTCCTACGAGCAGTACTTC

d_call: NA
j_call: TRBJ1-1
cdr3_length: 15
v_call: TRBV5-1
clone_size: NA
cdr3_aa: CASSLRLAGATEAFF
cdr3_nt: TGCGCCAGCAGCTTGAGATTGGCAGGGGCCACTGAAGCTTTCTTT

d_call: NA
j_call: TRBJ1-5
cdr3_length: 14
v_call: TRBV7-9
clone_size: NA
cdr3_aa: CASSNWGSNQPQHF
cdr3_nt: TGTGCCAGCAGCAATTGGGGGAGCAATCAGCCCCAGCATTTT

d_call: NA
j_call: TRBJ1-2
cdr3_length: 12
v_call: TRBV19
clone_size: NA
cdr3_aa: CASLTANYGYTF
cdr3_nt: TGTGCCAGTTTGACAGCCAACTATGGCTACACCTTC

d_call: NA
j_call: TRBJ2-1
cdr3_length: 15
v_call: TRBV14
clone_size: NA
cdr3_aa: CASSQFVGSYNEQFF
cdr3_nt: TGTGCCAGCAGTCAATTTGTAGGGTCCTACAATGAGCAGTTCTTC

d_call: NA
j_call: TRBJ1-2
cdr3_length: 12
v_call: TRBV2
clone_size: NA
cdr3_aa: CAPPLGSGGYTF
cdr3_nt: TGTGCCCCCCCCCTGGGTTCGGGCGGCTACACCTTC

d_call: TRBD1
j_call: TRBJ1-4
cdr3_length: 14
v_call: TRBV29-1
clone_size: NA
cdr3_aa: CSVATGGQGEKLFF
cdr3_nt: TGCAGCGTTGCCACAGGGGGCCAAGGCGAAAAACTGTTTTTT

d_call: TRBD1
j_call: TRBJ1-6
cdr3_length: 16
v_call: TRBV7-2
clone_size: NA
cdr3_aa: CASSWDSRGRTSPLHF
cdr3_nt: TGTGCCAGCAGCTGGGACAGCCGAGGGAGGACTTCACCCCTCCACTTT

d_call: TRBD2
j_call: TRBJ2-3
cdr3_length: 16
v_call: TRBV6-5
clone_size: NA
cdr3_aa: CASSYRTSGRTDTQYF
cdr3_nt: TGTGCCAGCAGTTACCGAACTAGCGGGAGAACAGATACGCAGTATTTT

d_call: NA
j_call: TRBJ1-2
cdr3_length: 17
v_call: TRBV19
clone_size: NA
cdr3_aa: CASSMLGQWLTGGGYTF
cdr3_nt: TGTGCCAGTAGTATGTTGGGACAATGGCTTACCGGAGGTGGCTACACCTTC

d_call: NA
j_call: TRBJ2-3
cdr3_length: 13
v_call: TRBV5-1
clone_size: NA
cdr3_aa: CASSQGPTDTQYF
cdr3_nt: TGCGCCAGCAGCCAAGGGCCCACAGATACGCAGTATTTT

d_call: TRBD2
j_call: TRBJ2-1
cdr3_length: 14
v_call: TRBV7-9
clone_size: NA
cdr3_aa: CASSLVDRGGEQFF
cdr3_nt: TGTGCCAGCAGCTTAGTAGATCGGGGGGGTGAGCAGTTCTTC

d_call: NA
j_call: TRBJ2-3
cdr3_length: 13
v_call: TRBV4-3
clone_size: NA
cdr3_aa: CASSQDPGDTQYF
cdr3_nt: TGCGCCAGCAGCCAAGACCCGGGAGATACGCAGTATTTT

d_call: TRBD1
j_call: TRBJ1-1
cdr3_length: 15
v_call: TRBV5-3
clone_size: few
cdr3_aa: CARSLGQGMNTEAFF
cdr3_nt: TGTGCCAGAAGCTTGGGACAGGGAATGAACACTGAAGCTTTCTTT

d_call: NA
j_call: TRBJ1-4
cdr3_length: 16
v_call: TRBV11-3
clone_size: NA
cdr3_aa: CASSLERMTTNEKLFF
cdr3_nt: TGTGCCAGCAGCTTAGAAAGGATGACAACTAATGAAAAACTGTTTTTT

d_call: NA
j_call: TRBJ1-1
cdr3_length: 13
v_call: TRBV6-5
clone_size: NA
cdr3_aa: CASSSARYTEAFF
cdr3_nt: TGTGCCAGCAGTTCCGCTCGGTACACTGAAGCTTTCTTT

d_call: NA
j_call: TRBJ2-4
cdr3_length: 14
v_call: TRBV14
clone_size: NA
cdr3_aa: CASSQQTAKNIQYF
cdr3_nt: TGTGCCAGCAGCCAACAGACAGCCAAAAACATTCAGTACTTC

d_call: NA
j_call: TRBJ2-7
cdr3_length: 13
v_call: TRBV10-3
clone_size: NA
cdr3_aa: CAISEPPTYEQYF
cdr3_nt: TGTGCCATCAGTGAGCCCCCGACCTACGAGCAGTACTTC

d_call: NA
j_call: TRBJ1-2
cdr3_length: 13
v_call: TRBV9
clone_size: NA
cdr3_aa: CASSVDTGYGYTF
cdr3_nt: TGTGCCAGCAGCGTAGATACAGGGTATGGCTACACCTTC

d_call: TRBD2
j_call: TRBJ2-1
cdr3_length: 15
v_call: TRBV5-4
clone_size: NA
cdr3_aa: CASSATSGSYNEQFF
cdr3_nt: TGTGCCAGCAGCGCTACTAGCGGCTCCTACAATGAGCAGTTCTTC

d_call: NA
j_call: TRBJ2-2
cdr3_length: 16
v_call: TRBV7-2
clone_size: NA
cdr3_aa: CASSLGRAGMTGELFF
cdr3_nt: TGTGCCAGCAGCTTAGGTCGGGCGGGGATGACCGGGGAGCTGTTTTTT

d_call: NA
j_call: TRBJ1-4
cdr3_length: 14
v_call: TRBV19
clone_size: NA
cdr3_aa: CASSISGGSEKLFF
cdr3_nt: TGTGCCAGTAGTATATCAGGAGGGAGTGAAAAACTGTTTTTT

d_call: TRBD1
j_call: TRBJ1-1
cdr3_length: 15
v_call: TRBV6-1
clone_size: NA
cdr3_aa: CASREDRTSIAEAFF
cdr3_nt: TGTGCCAGCAGGGAGGACAGGACCTCAATAGCTGAAGCTTTCTTT

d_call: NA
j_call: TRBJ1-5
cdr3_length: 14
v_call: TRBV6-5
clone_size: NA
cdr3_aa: CASRLQGSNQPQHF
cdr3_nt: TGTGCCAGCAGATTACAGGGCAGCAATCAGCCCCAGCATTTT

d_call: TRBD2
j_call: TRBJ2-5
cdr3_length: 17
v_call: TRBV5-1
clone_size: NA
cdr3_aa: CASSQEAGGQVGETQYF
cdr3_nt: TGCGCCAGCAGCCAGGAGGCGGGGGGGCAAGTTGGAGAGACCCAGTACTTC

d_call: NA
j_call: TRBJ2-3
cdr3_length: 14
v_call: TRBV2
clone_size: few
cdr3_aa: CASSEWGATDTQYF
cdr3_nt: TGTGCCAGCAGTGAATGGGGGGCAACAGATACGCAGTATTTT

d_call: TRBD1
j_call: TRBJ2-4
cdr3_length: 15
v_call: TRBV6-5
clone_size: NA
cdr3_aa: CASRPGQGNKNIQYF
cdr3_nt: TGTGCCAGCAGACCCGGACAGGGGAATAAAAACATTCAGTACTTC

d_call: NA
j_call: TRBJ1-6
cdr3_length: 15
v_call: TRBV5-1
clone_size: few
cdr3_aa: CASSPKGGLDSPLHF
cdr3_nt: TGCGCCAGCAGCCCCAAGGGGGGACTGGATTCACCCCTCCACTTT

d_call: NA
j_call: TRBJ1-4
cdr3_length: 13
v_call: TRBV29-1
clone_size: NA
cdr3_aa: CSVDAQRGEKLFF
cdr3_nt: TGCAGCGTTGATGCTCAACGCGGTGAAAAACTGTTTTTT

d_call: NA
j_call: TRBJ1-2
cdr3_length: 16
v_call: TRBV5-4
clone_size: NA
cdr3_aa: CASSSSGTPGPYGYTF
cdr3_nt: TGTGCCAGCAGCTCGTCCGGGACCCCCGGCCCTTATGGCTACACCTTC

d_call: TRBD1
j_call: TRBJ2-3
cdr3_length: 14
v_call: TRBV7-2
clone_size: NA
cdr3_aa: CASSTRDSTDTQYF
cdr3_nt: TGTGCCAGCAGCACTCGGGACAGTACAGATACGCAGTATTTT

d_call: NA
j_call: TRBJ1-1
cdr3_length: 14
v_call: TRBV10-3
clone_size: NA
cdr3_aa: CASSLERGSTEAFF
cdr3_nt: TGTGCCTCCTCCTTGGAGCGGGGTAGCACTGAAGCTTTCTTT

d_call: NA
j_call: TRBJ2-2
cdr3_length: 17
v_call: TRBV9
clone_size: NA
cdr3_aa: CASSVVSTPANTGELFF
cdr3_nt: TGTGCCAGCAGCGTAGTATCAACCCCGGCGAACACCGGGGAGCTGTTTTTT

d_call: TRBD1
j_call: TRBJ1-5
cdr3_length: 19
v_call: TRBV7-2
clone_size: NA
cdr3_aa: CASSLVPSGQGFRNQPQHF
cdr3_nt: TGTGCCAGCAGCTTAGTACCGAGTGGACAGGGGTTTCGCAATCAGCCCCAGCATTTT

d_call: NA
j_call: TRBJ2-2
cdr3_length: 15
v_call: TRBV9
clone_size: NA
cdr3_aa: CASSEGPRVTGELFF
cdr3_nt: TGTGCCAGCAGCGAGGGACCGCGGGTCACCGGGGAGCTGTTTTTT

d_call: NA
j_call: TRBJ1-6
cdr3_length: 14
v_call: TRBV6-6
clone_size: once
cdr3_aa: CASSYSADNSPLHF
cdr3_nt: TGTGCCAGCAGTTACTCAGCAGATAATTCACCCCTCCACTTT

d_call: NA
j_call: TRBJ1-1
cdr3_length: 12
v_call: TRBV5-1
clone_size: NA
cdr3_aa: CASIGPGTEAFF
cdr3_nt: TGCGCCAGCATAGGGCCTGGGACTGAAGCTTTCTTT